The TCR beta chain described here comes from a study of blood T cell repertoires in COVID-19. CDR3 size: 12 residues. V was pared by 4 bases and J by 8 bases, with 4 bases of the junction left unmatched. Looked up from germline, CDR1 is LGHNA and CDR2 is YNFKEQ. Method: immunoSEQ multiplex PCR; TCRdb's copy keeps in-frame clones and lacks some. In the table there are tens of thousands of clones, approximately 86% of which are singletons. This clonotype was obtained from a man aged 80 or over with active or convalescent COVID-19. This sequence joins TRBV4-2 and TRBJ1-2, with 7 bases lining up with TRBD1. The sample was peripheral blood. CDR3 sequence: CASSRDSWGYTF. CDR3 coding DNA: TGTGCCAGCAGCCGGGACAGCTGGGGCTACACCTTC.